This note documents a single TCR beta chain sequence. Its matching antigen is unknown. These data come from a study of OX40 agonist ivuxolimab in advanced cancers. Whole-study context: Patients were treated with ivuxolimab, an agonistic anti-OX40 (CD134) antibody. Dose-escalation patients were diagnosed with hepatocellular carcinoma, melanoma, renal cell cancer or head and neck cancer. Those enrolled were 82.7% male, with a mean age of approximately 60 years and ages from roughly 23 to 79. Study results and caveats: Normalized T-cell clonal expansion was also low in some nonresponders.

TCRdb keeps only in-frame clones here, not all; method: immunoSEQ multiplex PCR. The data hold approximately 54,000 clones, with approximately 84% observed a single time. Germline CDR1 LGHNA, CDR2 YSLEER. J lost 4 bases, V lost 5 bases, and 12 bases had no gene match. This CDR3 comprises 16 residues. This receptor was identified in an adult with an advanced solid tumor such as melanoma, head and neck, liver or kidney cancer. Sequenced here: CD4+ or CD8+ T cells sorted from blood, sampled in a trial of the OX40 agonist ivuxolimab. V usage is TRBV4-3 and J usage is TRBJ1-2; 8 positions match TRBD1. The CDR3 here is CASSLDVRTGTYGYTF. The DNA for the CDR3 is TGCGCCAGCAGCTTAGATGTTCGGACAGGGACCTATGGCTACACCTTC.